The table lists the clone carrying this TCR beta chain with a few counts. The source of the sample is a study of CD8+ T cells in alopecia areata. Trimming took 0 bases from V and 5 from J, leaving 8 bases between them. CDR3 length: 13 amino acids. Germline-derived CDR1 and CDR2 are MNHNY and SVGAGI (reference sequence). Extraction of RNA preceded its reverse transcription into cDNA, which served as the sequencing template. The method was immunoSEQ multiplex PCR; TCRdb's version includes in-frame clones alone and lacks a portion of them. The table has around 140,000 clones, almost 50% seen once. The J gene is TRBJ2-7, the V gene TRBV6-6; D is unresolved. The TCR sequence derives from a human donor with alopecia areata. Sequencing was performed on CD8+ T cells sorted from blood, taken at week 0. CDR3 loop: CASSYSVGDEQYF. For the CDR3, the DNA is TGTGCCAGCAGTTACTCGGTGGGCGACGAGCAGTACTTC.